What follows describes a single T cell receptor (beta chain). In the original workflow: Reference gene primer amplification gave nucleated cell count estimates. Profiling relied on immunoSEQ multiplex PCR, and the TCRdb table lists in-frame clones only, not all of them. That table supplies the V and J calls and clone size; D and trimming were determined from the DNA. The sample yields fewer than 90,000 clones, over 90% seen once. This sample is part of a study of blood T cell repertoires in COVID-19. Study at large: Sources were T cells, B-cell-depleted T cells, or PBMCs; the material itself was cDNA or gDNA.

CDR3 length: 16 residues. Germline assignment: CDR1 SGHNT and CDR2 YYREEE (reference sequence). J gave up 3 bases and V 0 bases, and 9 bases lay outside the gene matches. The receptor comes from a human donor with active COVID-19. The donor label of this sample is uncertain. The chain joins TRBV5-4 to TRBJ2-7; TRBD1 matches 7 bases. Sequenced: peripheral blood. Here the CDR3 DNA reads TGTGCCAGCAGCTTGGGAGGGGGCGCTGCCCTCTACGAGCAGTACTTC. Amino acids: CASSLGGGAALYEQYF.